Shown below are 26 T cell receptor beta chains from a single sample sequenced in a study of blood T cell repertoires in COVID-19 (dated by TCRdb to about 2020). Libraries were made using the immunoSEQ multiplex PCR assay. In TCRdb, the immuneACCESS table is reduced to in-frame sequences with V and J assigned. These tables do not hold every clone; where another copy was compared, an unresolved V gene accounts for under half, and the others remain unexplained. In all, the sample holds some 300,000 clones, and roughly 91% of those were seen once. About 9.4% of the sample rests with the top ten. Sequenced material: PBMCs or T cells enriched from blood (not recorded which). Receptors were obtained from a woman between 25 and 40 years old who had recovered from COVID-19.

The chain carries TRBV7-2 and TRBJ2-1, with 13 bases aligning to TRBD2. The CDR3 covers 17 residues. V dropped 4 bases and J dropped 0; count of bases not matched to a gene: 3. CDR1 SGHTA and CDR2 FQGNSA come from the germline V gene. DNA of the CDR3: TGTGCCAGCAGCTGGGGACTAGCGGGGAGCTCCTACAATGAGCAGTTCTTC. This sequence encodes CASSWGLAGSSYNEQFF.

V usage is TRBV6-1 and J usage is TRBJ1-6; no clear D. The germline CDR1 and CDR2 sequences are MNHNS and SASEGT. V was shortened by 2 bases and J by 6 bases, with 8 bases between the two germline ends. The CDR3 is 14 residues long. The CDR3, as DNA: TGTGCCAGCAGTGAATTACAGATTAATTCACCCCTCCACTTT. Translated, it gives CASSELQINSPLHF.

The chain couples TRBV5-5 to TRBJ1-1, with 9 bases fitting TRBD1. The CDR3 is 14 residues long. The V gene's germline CDR1 is SGHKS and CDR2 YYEKEE (reference sequence). J lost 5 bases, V lost 2 bases, and 4 bases had no gene match. The CDR3 protein is CASSLTGGRTEAFF. In DNA, the CDR3 is TGTGCCAGCAGCTTAACAGGGGGCAGAACTGAAGCTTTCTTT.

V usage is TRBV11-2 and J usage is TRBJ1-6; 9 nucleotides line up with TRBD1. This CDR3 region has 14 residues. V lost 5 bases, J lost 9 bases, and 5 bases stayed unmatched. Germline-derived CDR1 and CDR2 are SGHAT and FQNNGV. DNA of the CDR3: TGTGCCAGCAGCCATGGGACAGGGTCTTCACCCCTCCACTTT. Amino acids: CASSHGTGSSPLHF.

This chain uses TRBV6-4 with TRBJ2-1, with D perhaps matching TRBD1 (5 bases). Trimming took off 3 bases at V and 0 bases at J, with 6 bases between the two ends. CDR3 length: 14 amino acids. Per germline, CDR1 MRHNA and CDR2 SNTAGT. CDR3 nucleotide sequence: TGTGCCAGCAGTGAGCAGGGCTCCTACAATGAGCAGTTCTTC. Translating gives CASSEQGSYNEQFF.

V is TRBV29-1 and J is TRBJ1-6; tentative D call: TRBD1 (6 bases). Trimming pared 4 bases from V and 10 bases from J, leaving 17 bases between. Germline V gene lookup returns CDR1 SQVTM and CDR2 ANQGSEA. The CDR3 runs 14 residues. The DNA of the CDR3 is TGCAGCGTTGCAGAACAGGGTCCGGGCTCACCCCTCCACTTT. Translated: CSVAEQGPGSPLHF.

The CDR3 loop is CASSLYSGRRTQETQYF. As DNA, the CDR3 is TGCGCCAGCAGCTTATATTCCGGGAGGAGAACACAAGAGACCCAGTACTTC. The chain couples TRBV5-1 to TRBJ2-5; 7 bases agree with TRBD2. The V segment lost 2 bases and the J segment 2 bases; nucleotides outside the gene matches: 12. The length of the CDR3 is 17 residues. The germline V gene has CDR1 SGHRS and CDR2 YFSETQ.

The chain uses TRBV27 and TRBJ2-6; maybe TRBD1 (6 bases). CDR3 size: 17 residues. CDR1 and CDR2 from the germline V gene are MNHEY and SMNVEV (reference sequence). Trimming shortened V by 4 bases and J by 2 bases, and 15 bases separated the two germline ends. CDR3 residues: CASSYRDPLAGANVLTF. The CDR3 DNA reads as TGTGCCAGCAGTTACAGGGACCCCTTGGCTGGGGCCAACGTCCTGACTTTC.

This rearrangement joins TRBV5-4 to TRBJ2-1; 8 bases align to TRBD2. The CDR3 loop spans 16 amino acids. Germline CDR1 is SGHNT and CDR2 is YYREEE (reference sequence). V dropped 0 bases and J dropped 8; count of bases not matched to a gene: 10. CDR3 residues: CASSLAGAGVSDEQFF. As DNA, the CDR3 is TGTGCCAGCAGCTTGGCCGGAGCGGGAGTTTCGGATGAGCAGTTCTTC.

The chain couples TRBV24-1 to TRBJ2-1; 9 bases map to TRBD1. Germline CDR1 is KGHDR and CDR2 is SFDVKD. V was pared by 1 base and J by 8 bases, with 11 bases of the junction left unmatched. The CDR3 has 17 amino acids. CDR3 DNA sequence: TGTGCCACCAGTGATTTCAACGGACAGGGGTGGATCCATGAGCAGTTCTTC. Protein sequence: CATSDFNGQGWIHEQFF.

The chain has TRBV18 and TRBJ1-1; the D is unclear. This CDR3 comprises 13 residues. CDR1 is KGHSH and CDR2 is LQKENI in the germline V gene. V lost 4 bases and J 3 bases, leaving 9 bases between the germline ends. CDR3 residues: CASSQTEDTEAFF. In DNA form, the CDR3 reads TGTGCCAGCTCACAGACTGAAGACACTGAAGCTTTCTTT.

This CDR3 reads CASSVAGGLETQYF. The CDR3 region has the DNA TGTGCCAGCAGCGTAGCGGGGGGGCTTGAGACCCAGTACTTC. This chain connects TRBV9 to TRBJ2-5; 8 positions match TRBD2. There are 14 residues in the CDR3. V shed 0 bases and J 5 bases; nucleotides not matched to a gene: 3. Germline V gives CDR1 SGDLS, CDR2 YYNGEE. Full variable domain (missing parts from reference TRBV9 and TRBJ2-5): DSGVTQTPKHLITATGQRVTLRCSPRSGDLSVYWYQQSLDQGLQFLIQYYNGEERAKGNILERFSAQQFPDLHSELNLSSLELGDSALYFCASSVAGGLETQYFGPGTRLLVL.

The sample holds a few counts of this clone. The chain links TRBV6-6 to TRBJ2-1; TRBD2 matches 12 bases. The CDR3 totals 21 residues. The ends lost 6 bases at V and 9 bases at J; junction bases unmatched: 27. Germline lookup yields CDR1 MNHNY and CDR2 SVGAGI (reference sequence). CDR3 DNA sequence: TGTGCCAGCAGCTCCAAACCCCCGGGACTAGCGGGTGGGGGGTTTTCAAGTGAGCAGTTCTTC. Translation: CASSSKPPGLAGGGFSSEQFF.

The chain uses TRBV7-2 and TRBJ1-1; the D gene is possibly TRBD1 (5 bases). The CDR3 runs 15 residues. Germline V lookup: CDR1 SGHTA, CDR2 FQGNSA. Trimming took off 0 bases at V and 11 bases at J, with 19 bases between the two ends. CDR3 amino acids: CASSLAGRTQVKAFF. CDR3 sequence (DNA): TGTGCCAGCAGCTTAGCGGGGCGCACTCAAGTTAAGGCTTTCTTT.

The J gene is TRBJ1-2, the V gene TRBV28; D unresolved. Trimming pared 3 bases from V and 6 bases from J, leaving 17 bases between. Germline CDR1 MDHEN, CDR2 SYDVKM. This CDR3 is 15 amino acids long. CDR3 DNA: TGTGCCAGCAGTTTGGTTTTGAGGGCCGGGGATGGCTACACCTTC. Protein: CASSLVLRAGDGYTF.

The V gene is TRBV6-7, the J gene TRBJ2-3; 12 nucleotides align to TRBD2. TRBV6-7 counts as an open reading frame of uncertain function. Trimming removed 0 bases from V and 6 bases from J; junction bases left unmatched: 7. There are 17 residues in the CDR3. The CDR3 DNA reads as TGTGCCAGCAGTTACTCGCCTAGCGGGAGGGCCGGGGATACGCAGTATTTT. This codes for CASSYSPSGRAGDTQYF.

This chain connects TRBV29-1 to TRBJ2-1; D is possibly TRBD2 (6 bases). V lost 4 bases and J lost 4, with 11 bases in between. Germline loops: CDR1 SQVTM, CDR2 ANQGSEA. The CDR3 consists of 13 residues. The CDR3 sequence: CSVVAANYNEQFF. CDR3 DNA sequence: TGCAGCGTTGTAGCGGCGAATTACAATGAGCAGTTCTTC.

The chain is built from TRBV30 and TRBJ1-3; 11 bases match TRBD1. The J segment lost 2 bases and the V segment lost 2 bases, leaving 5 bases of the junction unmatched. The CDR3 is made up of 16 amino acids. Germline-derived CDR1 and CDR2 are GTSNPN and SVGIG (reference sequence). The CDR3 here is CAWSMGTGGPGNTIYF. The DNA of the CDR3 is TGTGCCTGGAGTATGGGGACAGGGGGTCCTGGAAACACCATATATTTT.

V gene TRBV19 combines with J gene TRBJ1-5, with 11 bases that match TRBD1. With V trimmed by 5 bases and J by 5 bases, 2 bases remained unmatched. The length of the CDR3 is 14 residues. Per germline, CDR1 LNHDA and CDR2 SQIVND (reference sequence). The CDR3 loop is CASSGGQGDQPQHF. The CDR3 DNA is TGTGCCAGTAGTGGGGGACAGGGGGATCAGCCCCAGCATTTT.

V gene TRBV4-2 combines with J gene TRBJ2-5; TRBD2 is a possible D gene (6 bases). This CDR3 is built from 17 residues. The germline V gene encodes CDR1 LGHNA and CDR2 YNFKEQ. V lost 1 base, J lost 5 bases, and 20 bases lay in between. CDR3 bases: TGTGCCAGCAGCCAAGTTGGGGCGCGGAGGGGTGGGGAGACCCAGTACTTC. Its translation is CASSQVGARRGGETQYF.

This chain uses TRBV6-5 with TRBJ2-7; 12 bases are shared with TRBD2. V trimming: 7 bases; J trimming: 1 base; junction bases outside the gene matches: 5. The CDR3 length is 15 residues. CDR1 and CDR2 from the germline V gene are MNHEY and SVGAGI. The CDR3 DNA sequence: TGTGCCAGCAACATTGGACTAGCGGGATCCTACGAGCAGTACTTC. It codes for CASNIGLAGSYEQYF.

The rearrangement joins TRBV7-9 to TRBJ1-3; the D is unclear. V lost 5 bases and J 0 bases, leaving 14 bases between the germline ends. In germline, CDR1 is SEHNR, CDR2 FQNEAQ (reference sequence). The CDR3 has 16 amino acids. In DNA, the CDR3 is TGTGCCAGCAGCCCCCCGGCGGGAAACTCTGGAAACACCATATATTTT. As protein: CASSPPAGNSGNTIYF.

The CDR3 DNA is TGTGCCAGCAGCGAGGACAGGGGGCATCAGCCCCAGCATTTT. This gives the protein CASSEDRGHQPQHF. The J gene is TRBJ1-5, the V gene TRBV2, with TRBD1 identical over 11 bases. The germline V gene encodes CDR1 SNHLY and CDR2 FYNNEI. With 6 bases clipped from V and 5 bases from J, the junction kept 3 bases outside the gene matches. The CDR3 covers 14 residues.

The V and J genes are TRBV7-9 and TRBJ1-1, with D perhaps TRBD1 (6 bases). This CDR3 region has 14 residues. Trimming took off 5 bases at V and 5 bases at J, with 15 bases between the two ends. Germline CDR1 is SEHNR and CDR2 is FQNEAQ (reference sequence). CDR3 protein: CASSTRQERTEAFF. The CDR3 DNA follows: TGTGCCAGCAGCACAAGACAGGAGAGGACTGAAGCTTTCTTT.

The genes are TRBV4-2 and TRBJ2-4, with TRBD1 as a possible D gene (5 bases). Germline assignment: CDR1 LGHNA and CDR2 YNFKEQ. This CDR3 spans 16 amino acids. The V end lost 0 bases, the J end lost 4 bases, and 13 bases lay between the germline ends. Written as DNA, the CDR3 is TGTGCCAGCAGCCAAGATTATGGGGCTGGGAAAAACATTCAGTACTTC. Protein product: CASSQDYGAGKNIQYF.

The genes are TRBV28 and TRBJ1-2; D call uncertain. V shed 2 bases and J shed 3 bases, with 4 bases lying between them. The CDR3 has 12 residues. CDR1 and CDR2 from the germline V gene are MDHEN and SYDVKM. The CDR3 is CASSLTDYGYTF. CDR3 DNA: TGTGCCAGCAGTTTAACGGACTATGGCTACACCTTC.